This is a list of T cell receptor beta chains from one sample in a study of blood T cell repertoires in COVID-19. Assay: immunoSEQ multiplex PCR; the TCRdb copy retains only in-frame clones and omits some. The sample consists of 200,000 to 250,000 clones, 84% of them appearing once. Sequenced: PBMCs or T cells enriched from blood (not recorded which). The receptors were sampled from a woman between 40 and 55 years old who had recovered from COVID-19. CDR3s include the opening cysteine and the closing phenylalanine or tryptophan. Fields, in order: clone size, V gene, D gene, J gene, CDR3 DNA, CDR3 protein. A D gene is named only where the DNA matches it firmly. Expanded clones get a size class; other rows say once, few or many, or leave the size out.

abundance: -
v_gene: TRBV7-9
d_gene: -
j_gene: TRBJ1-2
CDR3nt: TGTGCCAGCAGCTTAGGTTCTACAGCCATCGGCTACACCTTC
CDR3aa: CASSLGSTAIGYTF

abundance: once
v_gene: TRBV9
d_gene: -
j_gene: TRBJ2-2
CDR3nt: TGTGCCAGCAGCGTACAGGGAATCACCGGGGAGCTGTTTTTT
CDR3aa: CASSVQGITGELFF

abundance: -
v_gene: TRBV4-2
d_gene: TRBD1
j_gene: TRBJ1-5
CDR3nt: TGTGCCAGCAGCGCGTATGGGACAGCTAATCAGCCCCAGCATTTT
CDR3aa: CASSAYGTANQPQHF

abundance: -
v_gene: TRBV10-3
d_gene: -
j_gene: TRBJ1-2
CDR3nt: TGTGCCATCAGCCCAGGTTGGGTAGGGGGGGACTATGGCTACACCTTC
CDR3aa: CAISPGWVGGDYGYTF

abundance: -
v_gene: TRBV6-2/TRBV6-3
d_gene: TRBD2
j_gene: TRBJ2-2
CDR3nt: TGTGCCAGCAGTTACTCCGGGGGGACGGAGCTAGCGGACACCGGGGAGCTGTTTTTT
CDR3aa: CASSYSGGTELADTGELFF

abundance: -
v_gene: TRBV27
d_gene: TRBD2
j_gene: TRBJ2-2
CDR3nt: TGTGCCAGCAGGTCTAGCGGGAGTCGGACCGGGGAGCTGTTTTTT
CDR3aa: CASRSSGSRTGELFF

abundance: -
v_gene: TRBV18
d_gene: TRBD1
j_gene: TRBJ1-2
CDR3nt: TGTGCCAGCTCACGCGGGACAGTCGAGAGCGGCTACACCTTC
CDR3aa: CASSRGTVESGYTF

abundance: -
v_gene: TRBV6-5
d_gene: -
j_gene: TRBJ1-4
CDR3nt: TGTGCCAGCCGCCGGGTCCGGGGTGAAAAACTGTTTTTT
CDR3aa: CASRRVRGEKLFF

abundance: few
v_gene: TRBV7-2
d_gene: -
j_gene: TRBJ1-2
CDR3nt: TGTGCCAGCAGCTTAGACAGATATGGCTACACCTTC
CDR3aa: CASSLDRYGYTF

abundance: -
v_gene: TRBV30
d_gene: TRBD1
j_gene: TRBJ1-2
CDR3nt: TGTGCCTGGAGCTTCACCCAACCCGGACAGGGGGCCTATGGCTACACCTTC
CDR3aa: CAWSFTQPGQGAYGYTF

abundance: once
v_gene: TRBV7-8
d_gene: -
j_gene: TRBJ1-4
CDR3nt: TGTGCCAGCAGCCGTGGGGGGGACGGTAATGAAAAACTGTTTTTT
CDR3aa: CASSRGGDGNEKLFF

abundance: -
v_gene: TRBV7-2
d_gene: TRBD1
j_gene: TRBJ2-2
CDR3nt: TGTGCCAGCAGCGGACAGGGCCCTAACACCGGGGAGCTGTTTTTT
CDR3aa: CASSGQGPNTGELFF

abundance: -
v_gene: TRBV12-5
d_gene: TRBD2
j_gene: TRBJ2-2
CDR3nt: TGTGCTAGTGGTTTAATAGCGGGGAACACCGGGGAGCTGTTTTTT
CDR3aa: CASGLIAGNTGELFF

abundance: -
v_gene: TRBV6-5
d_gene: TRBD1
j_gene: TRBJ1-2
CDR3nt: TGTGCCAGCAGCCCGGACAGGGGGCGCCGGGGCTACACCTTC
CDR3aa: CASSPDRGRRGYTF

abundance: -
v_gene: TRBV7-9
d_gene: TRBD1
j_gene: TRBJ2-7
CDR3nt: TGTGCCAGCAGCTCGGGGGACAGGGCAACCTACGAGCAGTACTTC
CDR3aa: CASSSGDRATYEQYF

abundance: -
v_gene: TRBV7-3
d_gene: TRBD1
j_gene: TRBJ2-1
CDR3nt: TGTGCCAGCAGCTTAAATCCGGGACAGGGGGCGAATGAGCAGTTCTTC
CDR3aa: CASSLNPGQGANEQFF

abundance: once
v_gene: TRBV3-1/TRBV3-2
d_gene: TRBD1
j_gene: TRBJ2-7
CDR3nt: TGTGCCAGCAGCCGGACAGGGACAAGCAGAATCGACGAGCAGTACTTC
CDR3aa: CASSRTGTSRIDEQYF

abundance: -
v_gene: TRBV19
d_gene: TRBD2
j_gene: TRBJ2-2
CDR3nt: TGTGCCAGTACCCAAAGCGGGAGGGTGAACACCGGGGAGCTGTTTTTT
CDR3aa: CASTQSGRVNTGELFF

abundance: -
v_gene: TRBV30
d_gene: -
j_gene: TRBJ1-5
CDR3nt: TGTGCCTGGAGCAGTACGCCGGGAATTGGACAGCCCCAGCATTTT
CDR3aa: CAWSSTPGIGQPQHF

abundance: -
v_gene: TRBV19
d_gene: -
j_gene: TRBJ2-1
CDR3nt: TGTGCCAGTACAGGCCTAGCCGTCGGGCATGAGCAGTTCTTC
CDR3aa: CASTGLAVGHEQFF

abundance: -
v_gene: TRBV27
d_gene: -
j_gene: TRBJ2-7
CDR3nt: TGTGCCAGCAAGGAGGGGCACCTCTCCTACGAGCAGTACTTC
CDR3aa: CASKEGHLSYEQYF

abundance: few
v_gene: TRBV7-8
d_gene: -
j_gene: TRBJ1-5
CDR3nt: TGTGCCAGCGGGCGAGATTTGGAGCGTCAGCCCCAGCATTTT
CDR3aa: CASGRDLERQPQHF

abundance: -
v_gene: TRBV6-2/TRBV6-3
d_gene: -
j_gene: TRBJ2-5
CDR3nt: TGTGCCAGCAGTTACGCCTCGGGGACCCAGTACTTC
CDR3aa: CASSYASGTQYF

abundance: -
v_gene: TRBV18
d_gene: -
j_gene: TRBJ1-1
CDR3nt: TGTGCCAGCTCACCAGGAGTCCCGAACACTGAAGCTTTCTTT
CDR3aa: CASSPGVPNTEAFF

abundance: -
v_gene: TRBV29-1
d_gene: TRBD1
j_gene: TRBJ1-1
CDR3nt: TGCAGCGCAGGGAAAACGGGACAGGGGGCTGTAACTGAAGCTTTCTTT
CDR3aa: CSAGKTGQGAVTEAFF

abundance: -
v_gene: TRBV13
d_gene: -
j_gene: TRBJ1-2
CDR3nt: TGTGCCAGCAGCTTAGTATCGGCCGTGAGGGACTATGGCTACACCTTC
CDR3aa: CASSLVSAVRDYGYTF

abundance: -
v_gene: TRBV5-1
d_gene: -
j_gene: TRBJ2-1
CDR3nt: TGCGCCAGCAGCTTGACTAGCTATGAGCAGTTCTTC
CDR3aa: CASSLTSYEQFF

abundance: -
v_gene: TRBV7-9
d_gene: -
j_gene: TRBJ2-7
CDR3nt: TGTGCCAGCAGCTTTGCGGTTTCCTACGAGCAGTACTTC
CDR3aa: CASSFAVSYEQYF

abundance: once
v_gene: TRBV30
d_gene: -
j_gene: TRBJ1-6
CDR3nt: TGTGCCTGGAGTGCCAGAAGGTGGGAGTCACCCCTCCACTTT
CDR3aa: CAWSARRWESPLHF

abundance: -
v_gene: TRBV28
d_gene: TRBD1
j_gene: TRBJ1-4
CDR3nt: TGTGCCAGCAGGCGACAGGGCCAAGGACTTGAAAAACTGTTTTTT
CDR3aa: CASRRQGQGLEKLFF

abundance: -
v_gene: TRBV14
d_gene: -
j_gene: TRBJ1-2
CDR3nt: TGTGCCAGCAGCCTACATTTGGGGGGTGCTAACTATGGCTACACCTTC
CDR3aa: CASSLHLGGANYGYTF

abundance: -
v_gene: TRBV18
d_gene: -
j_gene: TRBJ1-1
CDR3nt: TGTGCCAGCTCACCATTCACAGGGCGAACGGGGAACACTGAAGCTTTCTTT
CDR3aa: CASSPFTGRTGNTEAFF

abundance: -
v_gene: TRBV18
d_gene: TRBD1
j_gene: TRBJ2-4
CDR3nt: TGTGCCAGCTCCCCAACCGGGACAGGGGCCGCTGGAACCATTCAGTACTTC
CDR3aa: CASSPTGTGAAGTIQYF

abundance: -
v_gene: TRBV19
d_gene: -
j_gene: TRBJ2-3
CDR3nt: TGTGCCAGTAGTATCCTACTGATAGATACGCAGTATTTT
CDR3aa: CASSILLIDTQYF

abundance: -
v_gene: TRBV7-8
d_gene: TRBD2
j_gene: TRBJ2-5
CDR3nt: TGTGCCAGCAGCCCAGGGCGTGTAGCGGGGCAAGAGACCCAGTACTTC
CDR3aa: CASSPGRVAGQETQYF

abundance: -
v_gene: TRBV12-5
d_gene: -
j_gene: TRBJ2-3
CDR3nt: TGTGCTAGTATAGAGACAGGAGATACGCAGTATTTT
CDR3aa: CASIETGDTQYF

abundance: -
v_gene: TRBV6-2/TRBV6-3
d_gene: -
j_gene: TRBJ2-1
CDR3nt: TGTGCCAGCAGTTACAACCCTGCTTCCTTGTCCGGCTCCTACAATGAGCAGTTCTTC
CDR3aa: CASSYNPASLSGSYNEQFF

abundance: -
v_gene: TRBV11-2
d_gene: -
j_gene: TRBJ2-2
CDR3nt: TGTGCCAGCGGAATTTCCAGCGGGCCCACCGGGGAGCTGTTTTTT
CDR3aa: CASGISSGPTGELFF

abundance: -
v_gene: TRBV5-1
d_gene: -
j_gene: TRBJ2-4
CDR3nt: TGCGCCAGCCGAGGTTCAGGGCCTTTGAACATTCAGTACTTC
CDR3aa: CASRGSGPLNIQYF

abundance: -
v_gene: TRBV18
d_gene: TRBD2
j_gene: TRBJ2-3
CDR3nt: TGTGCCAGCTCACCAACCGGGACTAGCGGGGTTAATACGCAGTATTTT
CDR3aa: CASSPTGTSGVNTQYF

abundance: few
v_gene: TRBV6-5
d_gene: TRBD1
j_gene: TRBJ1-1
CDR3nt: TGTGCCAGCAGCGGACAGGGGTACACTGAAGCTTTCTTT
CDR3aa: CASSGQGYTEAFF

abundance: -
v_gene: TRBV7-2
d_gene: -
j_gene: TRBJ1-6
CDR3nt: TGTGCCAGCAGCTTAGCAGCTCGGCAGGGGCTAGTTTATCCTAATTCACCCCTCCACTTT
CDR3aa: CASSLAARQGLVYPNSPLHF

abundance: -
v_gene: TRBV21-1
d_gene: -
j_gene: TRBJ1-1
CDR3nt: TGTGCCAGCAGCAAAGCCGGTGGGAACACTGAAGCTTTCTTT
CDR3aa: CASSKAGGNTEAFF

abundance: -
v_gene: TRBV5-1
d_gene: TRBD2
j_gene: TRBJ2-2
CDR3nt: TGCGCCAGCAGCCCACTAGCGGGAGAGGCCGGGGAGCTGTTTTTT
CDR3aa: CASSPLAGEAGELFF

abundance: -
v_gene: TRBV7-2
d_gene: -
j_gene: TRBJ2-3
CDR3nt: TGTGCCAGCAGCTTTCGACTAGTGGGCACAGATACGCAGTATTTT
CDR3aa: CASSFRLVGTDTQYF

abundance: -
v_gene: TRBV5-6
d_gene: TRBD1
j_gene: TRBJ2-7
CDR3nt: TGTGCCAGCAGCTTGGGACAGGGGGTCTCCTACGAGCAGTACTTC
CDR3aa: CASSLGQGVSYEQYF

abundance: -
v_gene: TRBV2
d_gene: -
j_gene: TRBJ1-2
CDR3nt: TGTGCCAGCAGCACTGCAGGGGCGCCAAACTATGGCTACACCTTC
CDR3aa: CASSTAGAPNYGYTF

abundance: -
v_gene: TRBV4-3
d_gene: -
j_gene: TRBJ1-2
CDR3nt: TGCGCCAGCAGCCACCACGGCGGCGACTTCTATGGCTACACCTTC
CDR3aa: CASSHHGGDFYGYTF

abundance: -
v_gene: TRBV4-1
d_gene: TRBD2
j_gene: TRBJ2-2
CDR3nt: TGCGCCAGCAGCCAAAGGGGACTAGCGGGAGTAGGGACCGGGGAGCTGTTTTTT
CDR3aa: CASSQRGLAGVGTGELFF

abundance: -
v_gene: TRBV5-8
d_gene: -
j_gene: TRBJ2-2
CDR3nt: TGTGCCAGCAGCTACCGCGGAAGTCTGGCTAACACCGGGGAGCTGTTTTTT
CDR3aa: CASSYRGSLANTGELFF

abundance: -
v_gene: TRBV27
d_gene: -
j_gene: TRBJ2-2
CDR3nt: TGTGCCAGCAGTTTATCCCAAACAGGGAGTTTCACCGGGGAGCTGTTTTTT
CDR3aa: CASSLSQTGSFTGELFF

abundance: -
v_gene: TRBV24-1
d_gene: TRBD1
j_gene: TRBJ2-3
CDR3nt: TGTGCCACCGGAGTCAGGGGGCCACGCCAACGCACAGATACGCAGTATTTT
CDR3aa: CATGVRGPRQRTDTQYF

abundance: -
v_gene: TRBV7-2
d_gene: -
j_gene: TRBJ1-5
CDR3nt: TGTGCCAGCAGCCACGGGTCGGACAAAGATCAGCCCCAGCATTTT
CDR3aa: CASSHGSDKDQPQHF

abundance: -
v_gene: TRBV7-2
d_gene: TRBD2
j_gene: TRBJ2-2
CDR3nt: TGTGCCAGCAGCTTAGCCTCTAGCGGGGTCAACACCGGGGAGCTGTTTTTT
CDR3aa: CASSLASSGVNTGELFF